In this sample, the clone carrying this TCR beta chain turned up once. In the original processing: The authors estimated nucleated cell counts from reference gene primer amplification. The data were produced by immunoSEQ multiplex PCR, yet TCRdb's version contains in-frame clones alone and is incomplete. The D gene and trimming were derived from the DNA, and the V and J assignments and clone size from that table. The sample has hundreds of thousands of clones; 89% are singletons. The sample originates from a study of blood T cell repertoires in COVID-19. Study summary: Donors in the United States, Italy and Spain gave samples during acute or convalescent COVID-19. T cells, B-cell-depleted T cells, or PBMCs provided the cDNA or gDNA that served as material.

CDR3 size: 13 residues. V lost 6 bases to trimming and J lost 5 bases; unmatched junction nucleotides: 6. CDR1 MDHEN and CDR2 SYDVKM come from the germline V gene. This TCR derives from a woman aged 25 to 39 with COVID-19, enrolled during active disease. The rearrangement joins TRBV28 to TRBJ1-2; 7 bases fit TRBD1. Sequencing was performed on peripheral blood. The DNA of the CDR3 is TGTGCCAGCAGCACCCCAGGGGGTTATGGCTACACCTTC. Protein sequence: CASSTPGGYGYTF.